This T cell receptor beta chain originates from a study of somatic mutations in cytotoxic T cells in rheumatoid arthritis. The V end lost 3 bases, the J end lost 4 bases, and 8 bases lay between the germline ends. There are 13 residues in the CDR3. The germline CDR1 and CDR2 sequences are MDHEN and SYDVKM. Data came from immunoSEQ multiplex PCR; TCRdb stores just in-frame clones and leaves some out. The repertoire consists of more than 20,000 clones, with roughly 82% occurring once and the leading ten covering over 4%. Sequences were obtained from CD8+ T cells sorted from blood. J is TRBJ2-3 and V is TRBV28; a weak D match, TRBD2 (6 bases). This TCR was recovered from a man aged 50-60 years in good health. The CDR3 region is CASSLGGADTQYF. The CDR3 DNA reads as TGTGCCAGCAGTTTGGGGGGAGCAGATACGCAGTATTTT.